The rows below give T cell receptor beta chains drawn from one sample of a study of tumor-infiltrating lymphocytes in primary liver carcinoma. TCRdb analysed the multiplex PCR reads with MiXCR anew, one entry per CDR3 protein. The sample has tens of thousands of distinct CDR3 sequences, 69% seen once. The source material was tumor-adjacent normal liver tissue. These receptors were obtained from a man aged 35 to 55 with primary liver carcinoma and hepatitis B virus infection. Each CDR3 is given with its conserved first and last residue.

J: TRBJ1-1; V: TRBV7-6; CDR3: CASSLSGNTEAFF
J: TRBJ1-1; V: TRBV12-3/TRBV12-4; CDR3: CASIRDRSNTEAFF
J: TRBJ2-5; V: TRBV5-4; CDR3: CASSLNGDGQETQYF
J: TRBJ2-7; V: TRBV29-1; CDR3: CSVGRARDSYEQYF
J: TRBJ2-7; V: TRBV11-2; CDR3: CASSPPLTGKYGQYF
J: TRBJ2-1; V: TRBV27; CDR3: CASSSTPTTGTYNEQFF
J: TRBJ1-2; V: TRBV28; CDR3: CASSSGPGARYGYTF
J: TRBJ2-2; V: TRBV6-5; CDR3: CASSYMDPGDTGELFF
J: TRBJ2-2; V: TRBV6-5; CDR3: CPSSHYGREITGELFF
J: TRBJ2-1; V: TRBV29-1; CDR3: CSVKLADYNEQFF
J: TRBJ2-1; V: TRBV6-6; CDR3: CASSHGTYTLGEQFF
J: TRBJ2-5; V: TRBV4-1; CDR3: CASSRGDTQETQYF
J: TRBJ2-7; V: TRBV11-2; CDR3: CDSSFDGRDYEQYF
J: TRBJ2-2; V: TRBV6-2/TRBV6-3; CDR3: CASSYSRRYTGEQFF
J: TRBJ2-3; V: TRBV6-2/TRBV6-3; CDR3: CASSYSQSGVPTDTQYF
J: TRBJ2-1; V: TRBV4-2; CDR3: CANSPPAEGGSYNEQFF
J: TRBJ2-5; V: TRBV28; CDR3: CATSRQPKTGSWSNEGTQYF
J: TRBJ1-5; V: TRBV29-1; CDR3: CSVVGRINQHQHF
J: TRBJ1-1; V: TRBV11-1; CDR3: CASSVDRTNTEAFF
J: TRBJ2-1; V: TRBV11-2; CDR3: CASSRRLAGGPGDEQFF
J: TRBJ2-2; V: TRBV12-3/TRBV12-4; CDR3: CASSLRPGELFF
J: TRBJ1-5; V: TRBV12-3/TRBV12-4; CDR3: CASSQEPLVEASNRPQHF
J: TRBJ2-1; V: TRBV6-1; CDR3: CASSELAAMNEQFF
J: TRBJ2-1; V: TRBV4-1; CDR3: CASSQECLAGGSERFF
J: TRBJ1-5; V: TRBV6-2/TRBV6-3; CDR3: CASSLDIYSNQPQHF
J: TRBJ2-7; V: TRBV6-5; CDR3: CASSARTSSVYEQYF
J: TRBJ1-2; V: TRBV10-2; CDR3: CARSKGLVSGGSRRLGYGYTF
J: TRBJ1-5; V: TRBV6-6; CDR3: CASSVGDGANVHHF
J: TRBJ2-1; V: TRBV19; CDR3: CASSNRAAGNNEQFF
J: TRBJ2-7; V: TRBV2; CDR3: CASSAFKEGVQYF
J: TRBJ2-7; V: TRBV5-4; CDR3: CASSLAGVLVGEQYF
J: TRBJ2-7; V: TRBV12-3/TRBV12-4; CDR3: CARSFGTGREQYF
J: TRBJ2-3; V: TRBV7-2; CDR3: CASREVAGRTDTQYF
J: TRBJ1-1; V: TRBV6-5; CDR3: CASGQPGQWILNIEAFF
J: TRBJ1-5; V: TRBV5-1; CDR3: CASNLGGQSNQPQHF
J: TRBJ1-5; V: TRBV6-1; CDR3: CASSEAKGQPQHF
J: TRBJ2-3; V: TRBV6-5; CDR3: CASSYGTGGSDTQYF
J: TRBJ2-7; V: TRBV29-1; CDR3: CSVEIGAGEQYF
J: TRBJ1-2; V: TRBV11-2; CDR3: CASSGLRTARYGYTF
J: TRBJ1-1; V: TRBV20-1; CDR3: CSARQGDTEAFF
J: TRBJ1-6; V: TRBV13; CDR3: CASSFYQVPPLHF
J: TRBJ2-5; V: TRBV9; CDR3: CASSVAGGSLEAQYF
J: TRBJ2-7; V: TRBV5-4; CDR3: CASSLQGYYEQNF
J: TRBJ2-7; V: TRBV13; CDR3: CASSPSPSGRVREQYF
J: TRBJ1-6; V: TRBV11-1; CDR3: CASSWTLVSPLHF
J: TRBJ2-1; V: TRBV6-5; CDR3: CASNYLEQGVYNEQFF
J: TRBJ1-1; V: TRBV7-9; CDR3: CAGSFAGTGDAEALF
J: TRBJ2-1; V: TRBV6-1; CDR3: CASRLGTTPFSEQFF
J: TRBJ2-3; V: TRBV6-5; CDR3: CVSMTGCGGDTQYF
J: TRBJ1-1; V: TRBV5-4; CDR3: CASSTVDDGYNAFF
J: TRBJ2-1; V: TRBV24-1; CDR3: CATNDSTSGRLNEQFF
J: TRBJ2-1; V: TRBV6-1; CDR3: CASSEGTSGSNEQFF
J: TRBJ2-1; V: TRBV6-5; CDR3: CTSSYGTSGRSEQFF
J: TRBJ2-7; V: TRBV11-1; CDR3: CANSTRASSYEQYF
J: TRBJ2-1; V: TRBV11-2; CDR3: CTSNISGFDNEQFF
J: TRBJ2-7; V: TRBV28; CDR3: CASSLDAGAYEQYF
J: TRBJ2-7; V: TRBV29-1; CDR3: CRAMTSGTGTPYERYF
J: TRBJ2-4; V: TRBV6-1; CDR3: CANIPEEGALGDKNIQYF
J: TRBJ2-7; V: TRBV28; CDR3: CASSLFVLAGGRISYEQYF
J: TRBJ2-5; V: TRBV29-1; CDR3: CSVRTSGSWADTQYF